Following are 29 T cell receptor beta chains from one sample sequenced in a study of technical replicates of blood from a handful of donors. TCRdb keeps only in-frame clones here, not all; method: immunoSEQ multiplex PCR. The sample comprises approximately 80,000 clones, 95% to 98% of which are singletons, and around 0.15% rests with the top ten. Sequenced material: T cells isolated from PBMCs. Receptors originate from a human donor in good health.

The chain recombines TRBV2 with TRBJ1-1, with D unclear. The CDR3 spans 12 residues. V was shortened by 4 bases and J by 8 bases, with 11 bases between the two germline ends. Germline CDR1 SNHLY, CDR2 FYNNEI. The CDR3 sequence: CASSVQLREAFF. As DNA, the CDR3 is TGTGCCAGCAGTGTACAGCTCCGCGAAGCTTTCTTT.

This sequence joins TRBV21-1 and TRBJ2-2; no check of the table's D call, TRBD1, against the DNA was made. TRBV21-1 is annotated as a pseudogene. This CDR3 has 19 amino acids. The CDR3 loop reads CASSKEVDWTVGYHGELFF. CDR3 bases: TGTGCCAGCAGCAAAGAAGTCGATTGGACAGTTGGTTATCACGGGGAGCTGTTTTTT.

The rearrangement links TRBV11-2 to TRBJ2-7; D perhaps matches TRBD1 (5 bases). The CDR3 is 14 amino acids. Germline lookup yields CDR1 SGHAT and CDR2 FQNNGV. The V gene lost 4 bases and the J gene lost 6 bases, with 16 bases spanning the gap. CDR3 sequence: CASSSLAGKGEQYF. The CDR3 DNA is TGTGCCAGCAGCTCTTTGGCAGGGAAAGGCGAGCAGTACTTC.

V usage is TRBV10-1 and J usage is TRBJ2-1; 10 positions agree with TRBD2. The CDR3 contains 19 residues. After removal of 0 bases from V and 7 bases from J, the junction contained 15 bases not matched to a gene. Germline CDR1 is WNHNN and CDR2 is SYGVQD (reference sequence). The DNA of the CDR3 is TGCGCCAGCAGTGAGTCAAAAAGGCCGGGACTAGCGAATCCAAATGAGCAGTTCTTC. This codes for CASSESKRPGLANPNEQFF.

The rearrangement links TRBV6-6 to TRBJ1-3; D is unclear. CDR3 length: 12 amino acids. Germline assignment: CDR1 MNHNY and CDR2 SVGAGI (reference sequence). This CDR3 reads CGPPGAGNTIYF. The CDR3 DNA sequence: TGTGGACCCCCCGGGGCTGGAAACACCATATATTTT.

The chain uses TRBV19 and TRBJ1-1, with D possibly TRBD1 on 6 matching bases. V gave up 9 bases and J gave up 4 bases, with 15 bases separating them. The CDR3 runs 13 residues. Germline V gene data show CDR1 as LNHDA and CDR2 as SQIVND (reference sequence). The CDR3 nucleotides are TGTGCCAGCAGAGACAGGAGTAGCACTGAAGCTTTCTTT. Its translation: CASRDRSSTEAFF.

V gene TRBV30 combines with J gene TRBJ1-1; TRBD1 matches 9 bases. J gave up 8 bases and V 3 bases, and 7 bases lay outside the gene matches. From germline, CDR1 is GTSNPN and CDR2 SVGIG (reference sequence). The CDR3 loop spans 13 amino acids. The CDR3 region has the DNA TGTGCCTGGAGGGGACAGGGCGATCTCGAAGCTTTCTTT. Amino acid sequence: CAWRGQGDLEAFF.

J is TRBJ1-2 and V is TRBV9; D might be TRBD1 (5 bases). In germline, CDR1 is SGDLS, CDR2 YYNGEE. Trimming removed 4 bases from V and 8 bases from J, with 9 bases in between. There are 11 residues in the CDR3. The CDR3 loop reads CASSFTGGYTF. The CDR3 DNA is TGTGCCAGCAGCTTTACAGGCGGCTACACCTTC.

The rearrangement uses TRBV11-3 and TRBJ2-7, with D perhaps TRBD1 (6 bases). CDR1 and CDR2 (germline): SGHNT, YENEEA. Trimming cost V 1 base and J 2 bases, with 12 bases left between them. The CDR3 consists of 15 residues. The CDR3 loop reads CASSLGSDRTYEQYF. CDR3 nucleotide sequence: TGTGCCAGCAGCTTAGGCTCCGACAGGACCTACGAGCAGTACTTC.

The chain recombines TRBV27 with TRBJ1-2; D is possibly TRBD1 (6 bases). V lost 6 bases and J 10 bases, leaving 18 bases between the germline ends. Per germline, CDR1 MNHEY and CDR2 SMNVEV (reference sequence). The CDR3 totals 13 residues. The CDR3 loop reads CASSRDMLVPYTF. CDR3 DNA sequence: TGTGCCAGCAGCCGGGACATGCTGGTACCCTACACCTTC.

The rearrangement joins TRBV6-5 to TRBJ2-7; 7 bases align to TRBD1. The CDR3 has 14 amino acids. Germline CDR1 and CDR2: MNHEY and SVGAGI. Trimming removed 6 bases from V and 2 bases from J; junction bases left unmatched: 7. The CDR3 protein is CASSIYQGAYEQYF. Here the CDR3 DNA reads TGTGCCAGCAGCATCTATCAGGGGGCCTACGAGCAGTACTTC.

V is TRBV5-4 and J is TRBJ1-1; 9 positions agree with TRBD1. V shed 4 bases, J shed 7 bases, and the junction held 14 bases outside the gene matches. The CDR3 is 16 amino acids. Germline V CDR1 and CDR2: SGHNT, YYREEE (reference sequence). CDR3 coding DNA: TGTGCCAGCAGCGGAGGCGGGACAGGGAGGATCGGTGAAGCTTTCTTT. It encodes CASSGGGTGRIGEAFF.

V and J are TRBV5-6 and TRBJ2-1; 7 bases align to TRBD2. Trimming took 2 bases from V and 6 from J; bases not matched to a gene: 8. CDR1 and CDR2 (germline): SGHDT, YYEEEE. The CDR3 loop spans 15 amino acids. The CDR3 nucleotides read TGTGCCAGCAGCTTAGTGCGGGAGCTCAGCAATGAGCAGTTCTTC. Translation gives CASSLVRELSNEQFF.

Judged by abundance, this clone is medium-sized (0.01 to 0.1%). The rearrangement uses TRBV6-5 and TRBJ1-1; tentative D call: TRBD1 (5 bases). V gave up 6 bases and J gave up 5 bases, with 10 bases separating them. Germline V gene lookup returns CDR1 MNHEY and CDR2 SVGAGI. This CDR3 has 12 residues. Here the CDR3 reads CASSREGTEAFF. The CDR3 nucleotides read TGTGCCAGCAGCAGGGAAGGTACTGAAGCTTTCTTT.

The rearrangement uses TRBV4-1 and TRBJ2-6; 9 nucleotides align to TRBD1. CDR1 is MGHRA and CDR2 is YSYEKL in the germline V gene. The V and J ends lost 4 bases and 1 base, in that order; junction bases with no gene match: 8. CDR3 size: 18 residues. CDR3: CASSLGTGTLSGANVLTF. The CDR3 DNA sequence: TGCGCCAGCAGCCTAGGGACAGGGACTCTATCTGGGGCCAACGTCCTGACTTTC.

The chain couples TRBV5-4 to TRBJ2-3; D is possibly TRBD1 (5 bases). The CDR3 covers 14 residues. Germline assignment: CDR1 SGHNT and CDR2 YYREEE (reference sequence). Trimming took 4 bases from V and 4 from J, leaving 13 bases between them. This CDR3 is CASSPSNRPDTQYF. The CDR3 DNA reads TGTGCCAGCAGCCCGTCGAACAGGCCAGATACGCAGTATTTT.

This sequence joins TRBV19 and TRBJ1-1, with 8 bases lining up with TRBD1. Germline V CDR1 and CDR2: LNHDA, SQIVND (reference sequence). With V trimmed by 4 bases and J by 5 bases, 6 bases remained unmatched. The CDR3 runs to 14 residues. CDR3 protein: CASSTQTGVTEAFF. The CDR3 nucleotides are TGTGCCAGTAGTACCCAGACAGGGGTAACTGAAGCTTTCTTT.

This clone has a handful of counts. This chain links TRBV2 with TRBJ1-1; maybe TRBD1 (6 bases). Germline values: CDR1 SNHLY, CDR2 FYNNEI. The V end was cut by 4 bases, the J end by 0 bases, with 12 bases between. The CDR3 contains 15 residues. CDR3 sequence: CASSGARDMNTEAFF. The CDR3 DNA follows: TGTGCCAGCAGTGGGGCTAGGGACATGAACACTGAAGCTTTCTTT. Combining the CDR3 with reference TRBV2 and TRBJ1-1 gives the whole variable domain EPEVTQTPSHQVTQMGQEVILRCVPISNHLYFYWYRQILGQKVEFLVSFYNNEISEKSEIFDDQFSVERPDGSNFTLKIRSTKLEDSAMYFCASSGARDMNTEAFFGQGTRLTVV.

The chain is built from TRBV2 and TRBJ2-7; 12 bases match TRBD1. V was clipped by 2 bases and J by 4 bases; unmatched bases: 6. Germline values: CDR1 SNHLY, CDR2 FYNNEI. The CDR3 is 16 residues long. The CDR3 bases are TGTGCCAGCAGTGAATGGGGGGACAGGGGGCTTTACGAGCAGTACTTC. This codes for CASSEWGDRGLYEQYF. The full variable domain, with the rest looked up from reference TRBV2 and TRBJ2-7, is EPEVTQTPSHQVTQMGQEVILRCVPISNHLYFYWYRQILGQKVEFLVSFYNNEISEKSEIFDDQFSVERPDGSNFTLKIRSTKLEDSAMYFCASSEWGDRGLYEQYFGPGTRLTVT.

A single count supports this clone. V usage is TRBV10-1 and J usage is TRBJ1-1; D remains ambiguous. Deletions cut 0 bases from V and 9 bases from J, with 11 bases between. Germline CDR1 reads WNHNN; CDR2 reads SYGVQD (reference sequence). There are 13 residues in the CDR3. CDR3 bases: TGCGCCAGCAGTGAGTCCGCGGCCCCTAAAGCTTTCTTT. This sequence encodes CASSESAAPKAFF.

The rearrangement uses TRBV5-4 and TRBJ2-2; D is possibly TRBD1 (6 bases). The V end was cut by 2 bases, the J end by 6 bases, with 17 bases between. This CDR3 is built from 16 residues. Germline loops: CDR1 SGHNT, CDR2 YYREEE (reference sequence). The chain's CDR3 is CASSLHLTGSSGELFF. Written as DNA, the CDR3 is TGTGCCAGCAGCTTACATCTTACAGGGTCGTCCGGGGAGCTGTTTTTT.

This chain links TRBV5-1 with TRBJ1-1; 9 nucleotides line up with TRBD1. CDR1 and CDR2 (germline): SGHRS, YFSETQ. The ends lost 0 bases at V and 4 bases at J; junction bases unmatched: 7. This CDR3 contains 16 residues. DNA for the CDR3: TGCGCCAGCAGCTTGGGGGGACAGGGTTTCACCACTGAAGCTTTCTTT. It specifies CASSLGGQGFTTEAFF.

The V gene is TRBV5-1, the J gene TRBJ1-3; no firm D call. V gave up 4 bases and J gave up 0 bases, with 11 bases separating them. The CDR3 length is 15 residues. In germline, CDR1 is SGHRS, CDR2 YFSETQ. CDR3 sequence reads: CASSPGPNSGNTIYF. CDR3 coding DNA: TGCGCCAGCAGCCCTGGCCCGAACTCTGGAAACACCATATATTTT.

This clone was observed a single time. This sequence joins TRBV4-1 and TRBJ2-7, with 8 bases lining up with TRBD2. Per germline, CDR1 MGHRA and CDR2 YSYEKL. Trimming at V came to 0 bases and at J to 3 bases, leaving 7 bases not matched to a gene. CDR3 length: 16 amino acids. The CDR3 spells CASSQDLAAGGYEQYF. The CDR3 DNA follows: TGCGCCAGCAGCCAAGATCTTGCGGCGGGAGGCTACGAGCAGTACTTC.

In nucleotides, the CDR3 is TGCGCCAGCAGCCAAGGAAGGATCGTGACAGGTATGAACACTGAAGCTTTCTTT. Translation gives CASSQGRIVTGMNTEAFF. The chain has TRBV4-1 and TRBJ1-1, with a possible D match to TRBD1 (6 bases). V lost 1 base and J lost 0, with 18 bases in between. This CDR3 is built from 18 residues. Looked up from germline, CDR1 is MGHRA and CDR2 is YSYEKL.

In nucleotides, the CDR3 is TGTGCCTCGGGACTAGTTCACGAGCAGTACTTC. Translating gives CASGLVHEQYF. The chain combines TRBV27 with TRBJ2-7; 8 bases map to TRBD2. The V gene end was trimmed by 11 bases and the J gene end by 5 bases; junction bases not matched to a gene: 5. Germline V gene data show CDR1 as MNHEY and CDR2 as SMNVEV (reference sequence). The CDR3 runs 11 residues.

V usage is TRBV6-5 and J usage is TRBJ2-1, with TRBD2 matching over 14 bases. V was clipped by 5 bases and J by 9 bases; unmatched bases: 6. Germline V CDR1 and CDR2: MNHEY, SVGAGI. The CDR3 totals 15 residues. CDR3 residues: CASSNPGLAGVEQFF. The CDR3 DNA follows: TGTGCCAGCAGTAACCCGGGACTAGCGGGAGTTGAGCAGTTCTTC.

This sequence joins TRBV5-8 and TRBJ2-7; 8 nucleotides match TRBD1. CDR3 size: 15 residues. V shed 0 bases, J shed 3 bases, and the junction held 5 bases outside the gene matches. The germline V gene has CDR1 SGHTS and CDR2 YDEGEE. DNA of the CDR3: TGTGCCAGCAGCTTGGCGGACAGGGAATTCTACGAGCAGTACTTC. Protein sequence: CASSLADREFYEQYF. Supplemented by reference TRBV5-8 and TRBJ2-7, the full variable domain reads EAGVTQSPTHLIKTRGQQATLRCSPISGHTSVYWYQQALGLGLQFLLWYDEGEERNRGNFPPRFSGRQFPNYSSELNVNALELEDSALYLCASSLADREFYEQYFGPGTRLTVT.

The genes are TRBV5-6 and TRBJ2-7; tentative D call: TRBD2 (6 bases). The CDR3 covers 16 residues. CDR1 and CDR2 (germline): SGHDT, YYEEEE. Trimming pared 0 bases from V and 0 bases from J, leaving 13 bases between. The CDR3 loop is CASSLGGGPASYEQYF. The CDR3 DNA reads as TGTGCCAGCAGCTTGGGAGGAGGGCCAGCCTCCTACGAGCAGTACTTC.